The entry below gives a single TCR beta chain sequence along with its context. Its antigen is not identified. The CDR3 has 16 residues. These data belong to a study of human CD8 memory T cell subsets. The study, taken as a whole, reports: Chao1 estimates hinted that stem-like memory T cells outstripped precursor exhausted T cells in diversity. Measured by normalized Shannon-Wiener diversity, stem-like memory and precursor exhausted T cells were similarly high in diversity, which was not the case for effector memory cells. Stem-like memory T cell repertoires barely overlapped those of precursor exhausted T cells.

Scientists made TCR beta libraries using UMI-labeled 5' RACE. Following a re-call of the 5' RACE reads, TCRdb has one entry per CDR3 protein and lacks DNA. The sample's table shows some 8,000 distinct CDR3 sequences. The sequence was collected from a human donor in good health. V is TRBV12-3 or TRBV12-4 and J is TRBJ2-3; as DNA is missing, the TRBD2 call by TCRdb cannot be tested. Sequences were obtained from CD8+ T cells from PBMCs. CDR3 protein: CASSTTSGGSTDTQYF.